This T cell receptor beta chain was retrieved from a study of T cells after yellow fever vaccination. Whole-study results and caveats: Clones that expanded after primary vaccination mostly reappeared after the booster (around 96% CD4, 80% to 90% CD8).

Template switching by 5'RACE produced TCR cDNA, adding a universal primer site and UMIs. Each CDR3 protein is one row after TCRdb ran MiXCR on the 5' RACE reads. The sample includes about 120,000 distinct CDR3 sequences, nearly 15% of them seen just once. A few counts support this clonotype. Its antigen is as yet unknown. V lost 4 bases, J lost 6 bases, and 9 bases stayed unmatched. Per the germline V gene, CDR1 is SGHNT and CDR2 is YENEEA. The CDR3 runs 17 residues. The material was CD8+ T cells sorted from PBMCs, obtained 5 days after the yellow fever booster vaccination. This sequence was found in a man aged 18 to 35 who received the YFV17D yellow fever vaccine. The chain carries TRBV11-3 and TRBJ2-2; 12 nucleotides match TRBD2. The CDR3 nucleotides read TGTGCCAGCAGCTACGCCCCTAGCGGGGGGGTCGCCGGGGAGCTGTTTTTT. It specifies CASSYAPSGGVAGELFF.